The clone carrying this T cell receptor (beta chain) showed up just a few times. Its antigen remains unknown. This sample stems from a study of T cell responses to AZD1222 COVID-19 vaccine. Findings and limits, study-wide: Receipt of two AZD1222 doses was followed by a rise in Spike-specific TCR breadth and depth. Females made up more of the donors, who were largely white British, and clonal diversity may have come out too low.

Sequencing was performed with immunoSEQ multiplex PCR; in TCRdb, only in-frame clones are kept and a portion is missing. The table lists around 110,000 clones, 70% to 90% of them singletons. The V gene's germline CDR1 is LNHDA and CDR2 SQIVND (reference sequence). There are 14 residues in the CDR3. V was pared by 5 bases and J by 6 bases, with 14 bases between. The sample was peripheral blood, taken 28 days after the second AZD1222 dose. The gene calls are TRBV19 and TRBJ2-1; maybe TRBD2 (6 bases). The receptor was isolated from an adult who received the AZD1222 COVID-19 vaccine. The CDR3 coding sequence is TGTGCCAGTAGTCACGGGTTGGAGGGCAATGAGCAGTTCTTC. It encodes CASSHGLEGNEQFF.